The table lists the clone carrying this T cell receptor beta chain with many counts. The CDR3 runs 15 residues. Trimming took 4 bases from V and 3 from J; bases not matched to a gene: 6. CDR1 and CDR2 (germline): MGHDK, SYGVNS. Amplified TCR beta CDR3 regions came from RNA transcripts. HTBI primers drove first-round RT-PCR of the TCR CDR3. TCRdb re-derived calls from the multiplex PCR reads in MiXCR, one entry per CDR3 protein. The table shows approximately 400,000 distinct CDR3 sequences, with 15% to 18% occurring only once. The data were obtained in a study of T cells in Graves' hyperthyroidism and ophthalmopathy. Fresh peripheral blood, 10 ml, yielded the PBMCs.

The chain couples TRBV25-1 to TRBJ2-1, with 7 bases lining up with TRBD1. This TCR was recovered from a young woman with Graves' hyperthyroidism. What was sequenced was blood. The CDR3 reads CASSGRTGRYNEQFF. For the CDR3, the DNA is TGTGCCAGCAGTGGTCGGACAGGTCGCTACAATGAGCAGTTCTTC.